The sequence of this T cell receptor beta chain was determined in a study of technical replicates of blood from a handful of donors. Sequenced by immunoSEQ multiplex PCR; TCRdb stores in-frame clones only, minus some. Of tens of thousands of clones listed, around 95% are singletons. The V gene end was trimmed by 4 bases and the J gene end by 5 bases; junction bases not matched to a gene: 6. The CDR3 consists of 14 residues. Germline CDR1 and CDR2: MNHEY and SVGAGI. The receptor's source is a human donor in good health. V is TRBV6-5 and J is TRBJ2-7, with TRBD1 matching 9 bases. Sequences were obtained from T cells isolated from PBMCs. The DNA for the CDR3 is TGTGCCAGCAGTTTAAACAGGGGGCTGAACGAGCAGTACTTC. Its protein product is CASSLNRGLNEQYF.